What follows are 20 T cell receptor beta chains derived from one specimen sequenced in a study of cytomegalovirus exposure and HLA in healthy donors. The primer mix had 60 Vbeta and 13 Jbeta primers. Here immunoSEQ multiplex PCR was the method, and the copy in TCRdb shows in-frame clones only, minus some. Seen here are under 150,000 clones, almost 80% observed once, and the top ten hold less than 2%. The sample taken for sequencing was PBMCs. These receptors were collected from a woman in her twenties or thirties in good health and CMV-seronegative.

This clone was counted between two and nine times. The CDR3 protein is CASELGGAGHEQFF. CDR3 sequence (DNA): TGTGCCAGCGAGCTCGGGGGGGCGGGACATGAGCAGTTCTTC. This chain uses TRBV2 with TRBJ2-1, with 8 nucleotides matching TRBD2. CDR1 and CDR2 (germline): SNHLY, FYNNEI. V lost 8 bases, J lost 8 bases, and 11 bases stayed unmatched. The CDR3 is made up of 14 amino acids.

In nucleotides, the CDR3 is TGTGCCAGCAGGAGGGACAGGGCCCCTGGAAACACCATATATTTT. Its protein product is CASRRDRAPGNTIYF. The rearrangement joins TRBV6-5 to TRBJ1-3; 9 bases are shared with TRBD1. CDR3 length equals 15 residues. Looked up from germline, CDR1 is MNHEY and CDR2 is SVGAGI. Trimming at V came to 6 bases and at J to 2 bases, leaving 5 bases not matched to a gene.

This chain links TRBV19 with TRBJ1-5, with D perhaps TRBD1 (5 bases). From germline, CDR1 is LNHDA and CDR2 SQIVND (reference sequence). The V and J ends lost 6 bases and 1 base respectively, with 19 bases between them. The CDR3 length is 17 residues. The CDR3 region is CASSRTQGHISNQPQHF. The CDR3 region has the DNA TGTGCCAGTAGCCGGACCCAAGGACACATAAGCAATCAGCCCCAGCATTTT.

The CDR3 sequence: CASSQWEDRDSYEQYF. DNA for the CDR3: TGTGCCAGCAGCCAATGGGAAGACAGGGACTCCTACGAGCAGTACTTC. The chain has TRBV7-6 and TRBJ2-7; TRBD1 matches 7 bases. This CDR3 is built from 16 residues. The V gene end was trimmed by 5 bases and the J gene end by 0 bases; junction bases not matched to a gene: 10. The germline gives CDR1 SGHVS, CDR2 FNYEAQ.

J is TRBJ1-5 and V is TRBV19; weak D call: TRBD1 (6 bases). This CDR3 is built from 13 residues. Trimming pared 4 bases from V and 7 bases from J, leaving 11 bases between. Germline V gives CDR1 LNHDA, CDR2 SQIVND (reference sequence). CDR3 DNA: TGTGCCAGTAGTACGGGACACGGGCAGCCCCAGCATTTT. Amino acid sequence: CASSTGHGQPQHF.

This chain links TRBV6-5 with TRBJ1-1; 7 bases line up with TRBD1. Trimming cost V 4 bases and J 5 bases; bases outside gene matches: 10. CDR3 size: 15 residues. From germline, CDR1 is MNHEY and CDR2 SVGAGI. The CDR3 protein is CASSSQYRGATEAFF. In DNA form, the CDR3 reads TGTGCCAGCAGTTCACAATACAGGGGAGCGACTGAAGCTTTCTTT.

The chain couples TRBV5-1 to TRBJ1-6; weak D call: TRBD1 (5 bases). Per germline, CDR1 SGHRS and CDR2 YFSETQ. V was clipped by 1 base and J by 8 bases, with 16 bases between them. The CDR3 totals 16 residues. The CDR3 sequence: CASSLQTGPGYSPLHF. The CDR3, as DNA: TGCGCCAGCAGCTTGCAGACCGGACCAGGGTATTCACCCCTCCACTTT.

CDR3 sequence: CASSLAGEKETQYF. In DNA form, the CDR3 reads TGTGCCAGCAGCTTAGCCGGGGAAAAAGAGACCCAGTACTTC. The rearrangement links TRBV7-6 to TRBJ2-5, with D possibly TRBD2 on 5 matching bases. This CDR3 spans 14 amino acids. V was clipped by 0 bases and J by 3 bases, with 8 bases between them. The V gene's germline CDR1 is SGHVS and CDR2 FNYEAQ.

The J gene is TRBJ1-1, the V gene TRBV10-3; a possible D gene is TRBD1 (6 bases). The CDR3 is made up of 13 amino acids. Germline CDR1 ENHRY, CDR2 SYGVKD. The ends were cut back, 3 bases at V and 8 bases at J, with 13 bases in the middle. The CDR3 coding sequence is TGTGCCATCAGTGACCCAGGGGCAACCGAAGCTTTCTTT. Residues: CAISDPGATEAFF.

The chain carries TRBV29-1 and TRBJ1-2, with D perhaps matching TRBD1 (5 bases). Trimming shortened V by 6 bases and J by 7 bases, and 27 bases separated the two germline ends. This CDR3 spans 16 amino acids. The germline CDR1 and CDR2 sequences are SQVTM and ANQGSEA. The CDR3 sequence is CSVNLPGLPMVGGYTF. The CDR3, as DNA: TGCAGCGTCAACCTCCCGGGACTACCAATGGTGGGTGGCTACACCTTC.

The chain has TRBV4-1 and TRBJ2-1, with 9 bases lining up with TRBD2. Trimming cost V 2 bases and J 0 bases; bases outside gene matches: 8. The CDR3 contains 18 residues. Germline lookup yields CDR1 MGHRA and CDR2 YSYEKL. CDR3 sequence reads: CASSQNPSGVDSYNEQFF. In DNA form, the CDR3 reads TGCGCCAGCAGCCAAAATCCTAGCGGGGTGGACTCCTACAATGAGCAGTTCTTC.

The genes are TRBV5-1 and TRBJ2-5; 7 bases match TRBD1. V lost 4 bases, J lost 2 bases, and 8 bases stayed unmatched. Germline loops: CDR1 SGHRS, CDR2 YFSETQ. The CDR3 sequence is 15 residues long. The CDR3 sequence: CASSDFRGIQETQYF. Here the CDR3 DNA reads TGCGCCAGCAGCGACTTCAGGGGGATACAAGAGACCCAGTACTTC.

The chain is built from TRBV6-4 and TRBJ2-3; TRBD2 agrees at 8 bases. Germline trimming cut 0 bases from V and 4 bases from J; bases unmatched to any gene: 3. This CDR3 is built from 15 residues. Germline V lookup: CDR1 MRHNA, CDR2 SNTAGT. CDR3: CASSDSAGGPDTQYF. CDR3 nucleotide sequence: TGTGCCAGCAGTGACTCGGCGGGGGGCCCAGATACGCAGTATTTT.

CDR3 nucleotides: TGTGCCAGCAGCTCGAATTCACCCCTCCACTTT. Its translation: CASSSNSPLHF. The chain employs TRBV7-2 and TRBJ1-6; D is ambiguous. The CDR3 contains 11 residues. In germline, CDR1 is SGHTA, CDR2 FQGNSA. The V and J ends lost 4 bases and 7 bases respectively, with 2 bases between them.

The chain has TRBV29-1 and TRBJ1-1; tentatively, D is TRBD1 (5 bases). The CDR3 extends over 11 amino acids. The V gene lost 4 bases and the J gene lost 7 bases, with 10 bases spanning the gap. Germline V gene sequence: CDR1 SQVTM, CDR2 ANQGSEA. This CDR3 reads CSVVKGNEAFF. The CDR3 DNA sequence: TGCAGCGTTGTTAAGGGGAATGAAGCTTTCTTT.

The chain carries TRBV2 and TRBJ2-5, with 9 bases identical to TRBD1. The CDR3 is 18 residues long. Germline V gene lookup returns CDR1 SNHLY and CDR2 FYNNEI. V gave up 2 bases and J gave up 5 bases; unmatched junction bases: 15. The CDR3 is CASSEFFRTGEFGETQYF. The CDR3 DNA reads as TGTGCCAGCAGTGAATTCTTTCGGACAGGGGAATTCGGGGAGACCCAGTACTTC.

This sequence joins TRBV6-1 and TRBJ2-7; 8 bases are a match to TRBD2. Germline V gene sequence: CDR1 MNHNS, CDR2 SASEGT. This CDR3 spans 13 amino acids. The V segment lost 6 bases and the J segment 3 bases; nucleotides outside the gene matches: 4. The CDR3 nucleotides are TGTGCCAGCAGCGGACTAGCAGACTACGAGCAGTACTTC. Translation gives CASSGLADYEQYF.

The rearrangement joins TRBV4-1 to TRBJ1-1; D may be TRBD1 (5 bases). V lost 0 bases to trimming and J lost 6 bases, with 14 bases between them. The CDR3 runs to 15 residues. From germline, CDR1 is MGHRA and CDR2 YSYEKL. CDR3 coding DNA: TGCGCCAGCAGCCAAGATAGGGGACGGAGGGCTGAAGCTTTCTTT. Protein: CASSQDRGRRAEAFF.

V is TRBV18 and J is TRBJ2-5; the match to TRBD1 covers 10 bases. Germline V CDR1 and CDR2: KGHSH, LQKENI. The CDR3 length is 14 residues. V lost 5 bases to trimming and J lost 4 bases; unmatched junction nucleotides: 4. CDR3 coding DNA: TGTGCCAGCTCAGCTCGGACAGGGGGAGAGACCCAGTACTTC. It is translated as CASSARTGGETQYF.

This chain uses TRBV7-6 with TRBJ1-2, with a weak D call TRBD1 (6 bases). The V and J ends lost 5 bases and 4 bases respectively, with 14 bases between them. Germline values: CDR1 SGHVS, CDR2 FNYEAQ. This CDR3 spans 14 amino acids. Written as DNA, the CDR3 is TGTGCCAGCAGCCCCGGGACAACTTCCTATGGCTACACCTTC. Encoded protein: CASSPGTTSYGYTF. The whole variable domain, filled in from reference TRBV7-6 and TRBJ1-2, reads GAGVSQSPRYKVTKRGQDVALRCDPISGHVSLYWYRQALGQGPEFLTYFNYEAQQDKSGLPNDRFSAERPEGSISTLTIQRTEQRDSAMYRCASSPGTTSYGYTFGSGTRLTVV.